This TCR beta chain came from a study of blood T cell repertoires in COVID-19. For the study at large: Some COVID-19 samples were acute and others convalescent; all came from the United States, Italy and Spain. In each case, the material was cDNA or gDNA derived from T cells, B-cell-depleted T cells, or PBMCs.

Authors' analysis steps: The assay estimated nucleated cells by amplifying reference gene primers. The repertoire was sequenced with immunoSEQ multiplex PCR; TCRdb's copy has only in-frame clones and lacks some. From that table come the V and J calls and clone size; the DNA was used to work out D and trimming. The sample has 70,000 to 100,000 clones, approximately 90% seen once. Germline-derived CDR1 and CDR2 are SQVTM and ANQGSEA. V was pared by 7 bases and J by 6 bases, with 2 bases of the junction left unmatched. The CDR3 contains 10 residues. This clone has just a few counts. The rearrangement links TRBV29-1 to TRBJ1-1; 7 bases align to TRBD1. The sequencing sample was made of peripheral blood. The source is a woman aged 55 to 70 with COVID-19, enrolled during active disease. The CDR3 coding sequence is TGCAGCGCCGGGACAGCTGAAGCTTTCTTT. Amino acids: CSAGTAEAFF.